These 19 T cell receptor beta chains were all obtained from the same sample, sequenced in a study of cytomegalovirus exposure and HLA in healthy donors. The PCR had 60 Vbeta and 13 Jbeta primers. Some clones are missing from TCRdb's copy, which holds only in-frame ones; the method was immunoSEQ multiplex PCR. The table includes some 96,000 clones, roughly four fifths detected once. Material for sequencing was PBMCs. The receptors come from a female donor in good health and CMV-seronegative.

V and J are TRBV5-1 and TRBJ1-5, with 9 bases that match TRBD1. The CDR3 consists of 14 residues. Germline V lookup: CDR1 SGHRS, CDR2 YFSETQ. With 2 bases clipped from V and 8 bases from J, the junction kept 5 bases outside the gene matches. For the CDR3, the DNA is TGCGCCAGCAGCTTAGGGACAGGGTGGGAGCCCCAGCATTTT. This translates into CASSLGTGWEPQHF.

The V gene is TRBV19, the J gene TRBJ2-2, with D perhaps matching TRBD1 (5 bases). Germline values: CDR1 LNHDA, CDR2 SQIVND (reference sequence). The CDR3 loop spans 16 amino acids. Trimming removed 6 bases at V and 0 bases at J, with 14 bases between. CDR3 DNA: TGTGCCAGTAGGAGAGACAGAATAACGAACACCGGGGAGCTGTTTTTT. It encodes CASRRDRITNTGELFF.

This clone was picked up a small number of times. V and J are TRBV29-1 and TRBJ2-3; 15 bases agree with TRBD2. J lost 3 bases, V lost 7 bases, and 2 bases had no gene match. Germline CDR1 and CDR2: SQVTM and ANQGSEA. The CDR3 spans 14 residues. The CDR3 DNA sequence: TGCAGCGGGGGACTAGCGGGGGGAACAGATACGCAGTATTTT. This gives the protein CSGGLAGGTDTQYF.

This clone was seen only once. The rearrangement links TRBV27 to TRBJ2-3; 12 bases align to TRBD2. The V segment lost 4 bases and the J segment 5 bases; nucleotides outside the gene matches: 4. The CDR3 sequence is 15 residues long. Germline assignment: CDR1 MNHEY and CDR2 SMNVEV (reference sequence). The DNA for the CDR3 is TGTGCCAGCAGTTACGGACTAGCGGGAAGAGATACGCAGTATTTT. It yields the protein CASSYGLAGRDTQYF.

V gene TRBV11-3 combines with J gene TRBJ1-1; perhaps TRBD1 as D (5 bases). Germline assignment: CDR1 SGHNT and CDR2 YENEEA. The length of the CDR3 is 13 residues. V was cut by 0 bases and J by 6 bases, with 8 bases left in between. The CDR3 here is CASSLDRGAEAFF. CDR3 DNA: TGTGCCAGCAGCTTAGATCGGGGGGCTGAAGCTTTCTTT.

DNA for the CDR3: TGTGCCAGCCGAAGGCCCCGGACAGGGATTCATGAGCAGTTCTTC. This sequence encodes CASRRPRTGIHEQFF. This chain joins TRBV6-5 and TRBJ2-1; 8 bases fit TRBD1. The CDR3 loop spans 15 amino acids. Germline V lookup: CDR1 MNHEY, CDR2 SVGAGI. V was pared by 8 bases and J by 8 bases, with 14 bases of the junction left unmatched.

The gene calls are TRBV25-1 and TRBJ2-4; 8 nucleotides agree with TRBD1. CDR1 is MGHDK, CDR2 SYGVNS, per germline. The CDR3 runs 15 residues. With 4 bases clipped from V and 2 bases from J, the junction kept 4 bases outside the gene matches. In DNA form, the CDR3 reads TGTGCCAGCAGTGGGACAGGGAGCCCCAAAAACATTCAGTACTTC. Residues: CASSGTGSPKNIQYF.

This chain connects TRBV18 to TRBJ2-7; 11 bases fit TRBD2. CDR1 is KGHSH, CDR2 LQKENI, per germline. V lost 6 bases, J lost 3 bases, and 16 bases stayed unmatched. This CDR3 spans 18 amino acids. CDR3 nucleotides: TGTGCCAGCTCCCCCCTAGCGGGAGGCCGAGGCGTCGGCTACGAGCAGTACTTC. This sequence encodes CASSPLAGGRGVGYEQYF. The full variable domain, rest sourced from reference TRBV18 and TRBJ2-7, is NAGVMQNPRHLVRRRGQEARLRCSPMKGHSHVYWYRQLPEEGLKFMVYLQKENIIDESGMPKERFSAEFPKEGPSILRIQQVVRGDSAAYFCASSPLAGGRGVGYEQYFGPGTRLTVT.

The rearrangement joins TRBV27 to TRBJ2-7, with 11 bases lining up with TRBD2. After removal of 0 bases from V and 0 bases from J, the junction contained 4 bases not matched to a gene. The CDR3 length is 17 residues. Germline V CDR1 and CDR2: MNHEY, SMNVEV (reference sequence). As DNA, the CDR3 is TGTGCCAGCAGTTTATCCCGACTAGCGGGGAACTCCTACGAGCAGTACTTC. It codes for CASSLSRLAGNSYEQYF.

J is TRBJ2-7 and V is TRBV15; TRBD1 agrees at 11 bases. V dropped 0 bases and J dropped 2; count of bases not matched to a gene: 3. From germline, CDR1 is LNHNV and CDR2 YYDKDF (reference sequence). The CDR3 covers 16 residues. CDR3 loop: CATSRDRTGGPYEQYF. The CDR3 region has the DNA TGTGCCACCAGCAGAGACCGGACAGGGGGCCCCTACGAGCAGTACTTC.

This chain's CDR3 is CASSSADRDYGYTF. The CDR3 nucleotides are TGTGCCAGCAGCTCTGCAGACAGGGACTATGGCTACACCTTC. The rearrangement links TRBV5-6 to TRBJ1-2; 7 bases map to TRBD1. The J segment lost 3 bases and the V segment lost 3 bases, leaving 5 bases of the junction unmatched. Looked up from germline, CDR1 is SGHDT and CDR2 is YYEEEE. The CDR3 has 14 amino acids.

This sequence joins TRBV19 and TRBJ1-4, with D possibly being TRBD1 (6 bases). V was shortened by 4 bases and J by 8 bases, with 23 bases between the two germline ends. The germline V gene has CDR1 LNHDA and CDR2 SQIVND (reference sequence). The CDR3 is 17 amino acids. CDR3 protein: CASSNREGSYLPEKLFF. DNA of the CDR3: TGTGCCAGTAGTAACAGGGAGGGAAGCTACCTTCCGGAAAAACTGTTTTTT. The full variable domain, completed using reference TRBV19 and TRBJ1-4, is DGGITQSPKYLFRKEGQNVTLSCEQNLNHDAMYWYRQDPGQGLRLIYYSQIVNDFQKGDIAEGYSVSREKKESFPLTVTSAQKNPTAFYLCASSNREGSYLPEKLFFGSGTQLSVL.

This clone has just one count. This chain links TRBV2 with TRBJ1-4, with 9 bases fitting TRBD1. CDR1 SNHLY and CDR2 FYNNEI come from the germline V gene. V was pared by 10 bases and J by 6 bases, with 12 bases of the junction left unmatched. The CDR3 loop spans 15 amino acids. In DNA form, the CDR3 reads TGTGCCACTCTGGCCGACAGGGGGGGTTATGAAAAACTGTTTTTT. Its translation: CATLADRGGYEKLFF.

J is TRBJ2-5 and V is TRBV4-2; tentatively, D is TRBD1 (5 bases). The CDR3 consists of 16 residues. Trimming pared 0 bases from V and 0 bases from J, leaving 11 bases between. Germline lookup yields CDR1 LGHNA and CDR2 YNFKEQ. The CDR3, as DNA: TGTGCCAGCAGCCAAGATCTTACAGGCAACCAAGAGACCCAGTACTTC. Translated, it gives CASSQDLTGNQETQYF.

This clone appeared a single time. V usage is TRBV18 and J usage is TRBJ1-2; D is perhaps TRBD1 (5 bases). Germline CDR1 KGHSH, CDR2 LQKENI. Trimming pared 0 bases from V and 7 bases from J, leaving 15 bases between. This CDR3 region has 15 residues. In nucleotides, the CDR3 is TGTGCCAGCTCACCACCACCGGGCAGGGTGAGTGGCTACACCTTC. Its protein product is CASSPPPGRVSGYTF.

This clone was observed once. This chain connects TRBV9 to TRBJ2-3; 8 nucleotides line up with TRBD2. The germline V gene has CDR1 SGDLS and CDR2 YYNGEE. J gave up 3 bases and V 7 bases, and 19 bases lay outside the gene matches. The CDR3 sequence is 18 residues long. This CDR3 is CASGGVGSGRRQTDTQYF. The CDR3 DNA reads as TGTGCCAGCGGGGGGGTTGGAAGCGGGAGAAGACAAACAGATACGCAGTATTTT.

The genes are TRBV7-9 and TRBJ2-5; 14 nucleotides align to TRBD2. The trim removed 4 bases at V and 12 bases at J, leaving 10 bases unmatched. Germline assignment: CDR1 SEHNR and CDR2 FQNEAQ (reference sequence). This CDR3 spans 15 amino acids. CDR3 protein: CASSSSGTSGRSEYF. DNA for the CDR3: TGTGCCAGCAGCTCCTCCGGGACTAGCGGGAGATCCGAGTACTTC.

This chain connects TRBV11-2 to TRBJ1-5; D not certain. V dropped 0 bases and J dropped 7 bases, with 13 bases sitting between them. In germline, CDR1 is SGHAT, CDR2 FQNNGV. The CDR3 length is 15 residues. CDR3 DNA: TGTGCCAGCAGCTTAGATTACGGGAATCGGCAGCCCCAGCATTTT. Its protein is CASSLDYGNRQPQHF.

The chain recombines TRBV18 with TRBJ2-5; D remains unclear. The CDR3 sequence is 12 residues long. Between the trimmed V and J ends, which lost 4 bases and 5 bases, there was a span of 8 bases. From germline, CDR1 is KGHSH and CDR2 LQKENI. The CDR3: CASSLVHETQYF. CDR3 DNA: TGTGCCAGCTCACTAGTTCACGAGACCCAGTACTTC.